A selection of T cell receptor beta chains follows, all from one sample in a study of T cell responses to AZD1222 COVID-19 vaccine. Profiling relied on immunoSEQ multiplex PCR, and the TCRdb table lists in-frame clones only, not all of them. The sample shows roughly 170,000 clones, roughly 90% of them seen only once. Material: peripheral blood, obtained on day 0 of AZD1222 vaccination. Every receptor here comes from an adult in good health. The CDR3 runs from the conserved cysteine through the conserved F or W. Fields, in order: J gene, V gene, D gene, CDR3 length, clone size, CDR3 protein, CDR3 DNA. D genes are given only for firm matches. Expanded clones get a size class; other rows say once, few or many, or leave the size out.

>TRBJ2-6|TRBV2|.|13|.
CASSVQGYNVLTF
TGTGCCAGCAGTGTTCAGGGGTACAACGTCCTGACTTTC
>TRBJ2-2|TRBV2|.|14|.
CASSEWGNTGELFF
TGTGCCAGCAGTGAATGGGGGAACACCGGGGAGCTGTTTTTT
>TRBJ1-5|TRBV30|.|13|.
CAWSRDSNQPQHF
TGTGCCTGGAGCAGAGATAGCAATCAGCCCCAGCATTTT
>TRBJ2-3|TRBV25-1|.|16|few
CASSESETARTDTQYF
TGTGCCAGCAGTGAATCTGAAACTGCTCGCACAGATACGCAGTATTTT
>TRBJ1-3|TRBV27|.|15|.
CASSLSGISGNTIYF
TGTGCCAGCAGTTTATCCGGGATATCTGGAAACACCATATATTTT
>TRBJ2-1|TRBV5-1|.|16|.
CASSLGGARTYNEQFF
TGCGCCAGCAGCTTGGGGGGTGCGAGGACCTACAATGAGCAGTTCTTC
>TRBJ2-7|TRBV30|TRBD1|14|.
CAWRGQGVSYEQYF
TGTGCCTGGAGGGGACAGGGGGTTTCCTACGAGCAGTACTTC
>TRBJ2-7|TRBV4-1|TRBD1|16|few
CASSQDLGTAIYEQYF
TGCGCCAGCAGCCAAGACCTGGGGACAGCGATCTACGAGCAGTACTTC
>TRBJ1-5|TRBV28|.|16|.
CASSFNIGGRDQPQHF
TGTGCCAGCAGTTTTAATATAGGGGGACGCGATCAGCCCCAGCATTTT
>TRBJ2-3|TRBV10-1|TRBD2|17|few
CASSAGLAGGPGDTQYF
TGCGCCAGCAGTGCGGGACTAGCGGGAGGACCTGGAGATACGCAGTATTTT
>TRBJ1-6|TRBV5-1|TRBD1|17|.
CASSRQGSRSYNSPLHF
TGCGCCAGCAGCCGACAGGGGTCTCGCTCCTATAATTCACCCCTCCACTTT
>TRBJ2-1|TRBV18|TRBD2|16|few
CASSPPASGSIKEQFF
TGTGCCAGCTCACCACCGGCTAGCGGGAGTATAAAGGAGCAGTTCTTC
>TRBJ2-7|TRBV30|TRBD1|16|.
CAWRLGSGQISYEQYF
TGTGCCTGGAGATTGGGGTCGGGACAGATCTCCTACGAGCAGTACTTC
>TRBJ1-5|TRBV2|.|14|.
CASSRDRSNQPQHF
TGTGCCAGCAGTCGCGACAGAAGCAATCAGCCCCAGCATTTT
>TRBJ2-1|TRBV9|.|16|once
CASSVVTGASYNEQFF
TGTGCCAGCAGCGTAGTCACCGGGGCCTCCTACAATGAGCAGTTCTTC
>TRBJ1-4|TRBV27|TRBD1|15|.
CATTRTGESNEKLFF
TGTGCCACGACCCGAACAGGGGAGTCTAATGAAAAACTGTTTTTT
>TRBJ1-2|TRBV28|.|13|.
CASSYNRVHGYTF
TGTGCCAGCAGCTATAACAGGGTTCATGGCTACACCTTC
>TRBJ2-7|TRBV28|TRBD2|17|.
CASSIGTISGRPYEQYF
TGTGCCAGCAGCATTGGCACCATTAGCGGGAGGCCCTACGAGCAGTACTTC
>TRBJ2-1|TRBV2|TRBD1|15|.
CASSEGTGGSNEQFF
TGTGCCAGCAGTGAAGGGACAGGGGGCTCCAATGAGCAGTTCTTC
>TRBJ1-2|TRBV27|TRBD1|15|.
CASSPEGQASYGYTF
TGTGCCAGCAGTCCCGAGGGACAGGCTAGCTATGGCTACACCTTC
>TRBJ2-7|TRBV24-1|.|13|.
CATRTGHSYEQYF
TGTGCCACCAGGACGGGACACTCCTACGAGCAGTACTTC
>TRBJ1-1|TRBV2|.|13|.
CASRGYRATEAFF
TGTGCCAGCAGGGGATACCGGGCAACTGAAGCTTTCTTT
>TRBJ1-6|TRBV5-3|TRBD1|15|.
CARSPDRVGNSPLHF
TGTGCCAGAAGCCCGGACAGGGTGGGGAATTCACCCCTCCACTTT
>TRBJ2-7|TRBV7-8|TRBD2|13|.
CATLGLAGNEQYF
TGTGCCACCCTGGGGCTAGCGGGAAACGAGCAGTACTTC
>TRBJ1-2|TRBV6-1|.|18|.
CASSEGSFVAVNLDGYTF
TGTGCCAGCAGTGAAGGCTCGTTTGTGGCAGTTAACCTGGATGGCTACACCTTC
>TRBJ2-7|TRBV5-1|TRBD2|15|.
CASSFGGGGSYEQYF
TGCGCCAGCAGCTTTGGTGGCGGGGGCTCCTACGAGCAGTACTTC
>TRBJ2-2|TRBV5-1|TRBD2|16|.
CASSSLAGGPAGELFF
TGCGCCAGCAGCTCACTAGCGGGAGGGCCCGCCGGGGAGCTGTTTTTT
>TRBJ1-1|TRBV5-1|TRBD1|14|.
CASSDTGANTEAFF
TGCGCCAGCAGCGACACAGGGGCCAACACTGAAGCTTTCTTT
>TRBJ1-1|TRBV16|.|12|once
CASSWGNTEAFF
TGTGCCAGCAGCTGGGGGAACACTGAAGCTTTCTTT
>TRBJ1-5|TRBV28|.|14|few
CASSTKTGNQPQHF
TGTGCCAGCAGTACTAAGACGGGGAATCAGCCCCAGCATTTT
>TRBJ1-5|TRBV18|TRBD1|15|once
CASSPGTGGNQPQHF
TGTGCCAGCTCACCAGGGACAGGGGGGAATCAGCCCCAGCATTTT
>TRBJ2-3|TRBV7-2|.|16|.
CASSLNPDAPLDTQYF
TGTGCCAGCAGCTTGAACCCCGACGCCCCCCTGGATACGCAGTATTTT
>TRBJ2-7|TRBV2|.|12|.
CASSEGSYEQYF
TGTGCCAGCAGTGAGGGCAGCTACGAGCAGTACTTC
>TRBJ1-6|TRBV7-3|TRBD1|15|once
CASSVEGASGSPLHF
TGTGCCAGCAGCGTAGAGGGGGCTTCGGGATCACCCCTCCACTTT
>TRBJ1-1|TRBV18|.|14|.
CASSPIGAAAEAFF
TGTGCCAGCTCCCCCATAGGGGCGGCGGCTGAAGCTTTCTTT
>TRBJ1-5|TRBV2|.|13|.
CASMPGSNQPQHF
TGTGCCAGCATGCCGGGAAGCAATCAGCCCCAGCATTTT
>TRBJ1-4|TRBV18|TRBD1|12|once
CASSPRDRELFF
TGTGCCAGCTCACCACGGGACAGGGAACTGTTTTTT
>TRBJ2-1|TRBV30|TRBD2|14|.
CAWSGLADYNEQFF
TGTGCCTGGAGCGGTCTAGCGGACTACAATGAGCAGTTCTTC
>TRBJ1-1|TRBV30|TRBD1|13|.
CAWSGQDRGKAFF
TGTGCCTGGAGTGGGCAGGACAGGGGAAAAGCTTTCTTT
>TRBJ2-2|TRBV6-6|TRBD2|16|.
CASSPGTSLNTGELFF
TGTGCCAGCAGTCCCGGGACTAGCCTTAACACCGGGGAGCTGTTTTTT
>TRBJ2-6|TRBV19|.|19|.
CASSTAIYRESSGANVLTF
TGTGCCAGTAGTACAGCTATTTATAGGGAATCCTCTGGGGCCAACGTCCTGACTTTC
>TRBJ1-1|TRBV14|.|19|.
CASSRQTWDTGRQNTEAFF
TGTGCCAGCAGCCGCCAGACTTGGGACACAGGAAGACAGAACACTGAAGCTTTCTTT
>TRBJ1-5|TRBV6-2/TRBV6-3|TRBD1|15|.
CASSSFGQGNQPQHF
TGTGCCAGCAGTTCCTTTGGACAGGGCAATCAGCCCCAGCATTTT
>TRBJ2-5|TRBV2|TRBD1|13|.
CASSRDREETQYF
TGTGCCAGCAGTCGGGACAGAGAAGAGACCCAGTACTTC
>TRBJ2-2|TRBV15|TRBD1|16|.
CATSRRDRSNTGELFF
TGTGCCACCAGCAGAAGGGACAGATCGAACACCGGGGAGCTGTTTTTT
>TRBJ1-2|TRBV7-2|.|14|.
CASSLQQGVYGYTF
TGTGCCAGCAGCTTGCAACAGGGAGTATACGGCTACACCTTC
>TRBJ1-3|TRBV4-1|.|15|.
CASSQVRSSGNTIYF
TGCGCCAGCAGCCAAGTCAGAAGCTCTGGAAACACCATATATTTT
>TRBJ1-4|TRBV27|.|14|.
CASSPANFNEKLFF
TGTGCCAGCAGCCCGGCGAATTTTAATGAAAAACTGTTTTTT
>TRBJ1-5|TRBV7-9|TRBD1|15|.
CASSLGTGSNQPQHF
TGTGCCAGCAGCTTAGGGACAGGGTCCAATCAGCCCCAGCATTTT
>TRBJ1-3|TRBV5-1|.|14|.
CASRTENSGNTIYF
TGCGCCAGCAGAACGGAAAACTCTGGAAACACCATATATTTT
>TRBJ2-7|TRBV5-1|.|12|.
CASSGVSYEQYF
TGCGCCAGCAGTGGGGTCTCCTACGAGCAGTACTTC
>TRBJ1-2|TRBV15|.|14|.
CATSKPGTHYGYTF
TGTGCCACCAGCAAGCCAGGCACCCACTATGGCTACACCTTC
>TRBJ2-7|TRBV11-2|TRBD2|15|.
CASSLGLAGGYEQYF
TGTGCCAGCAGCTTAGGCCTAGCGGGAGGGTACGAGCAGTACTTC
>TRBJ2-3|TRBV5-4|.|13|.
CASSTEHTDTQYF
TGTGCCAGCAGCACCGAACACACAGATACGCAGTATTTT
>TRBJ1-2|TRBV4-1|.|16|.
CASSQSGTTSNYGYTF
TGCGCCAGCAGCCAGTCCGGGACAACCAGTAACTATGGCTACACCTTC
>TRBJ2-1|TRBV9|.|16|.
CASSAWWGKTYNEQFF
TGTGCCAGCAGCGCGTGGTGGGGGAAAACCTACAATGAGCAGTTCTTC
>TRBJ1-6|TRBV2|.|15|.
CASSESGQTFGALHF
TGTGCCAGCAGTGAGTCCGGACAGACCTTCGGGGCCCTCCACTTT
>TRBJ1-3|TRBV7-2|TRBD1|15|.
CASSWGTGTGNTIYF
TGTGCCAGCAGCTGGGGGACAGGGACGGGAAACACCATATATTTT
>TRBJ1-5|TRBV7-2|TRBD1|18|once
CASSLAQGGTLGNQPQHF
TGTGCCAGCAGCTTAGCCCAGGGGGGAACCCTGGGCAATCAGCCCCAGCATTTT